This TCR beta chain was documented in a study of graft-versus-host responses after intestinal transplantation. Across the whole study: Transplantation in recipients was multivisceral, liver-intestinal, or isolated intestinal. Every transplant recipient was induced with anti-thymocyte globulin, then maintained on tacrolimus and steroids for two to four years.

Clones were read by immunoSEQ multiplex PCR, and TCRdb kept only the in-frame ones, dropping some. Of some 92,000 clones in the sample, over 85% are singletons; the top ten hold roughly 0.31%. On this clone itself: Its antigen is still unknown.

V was clipped by 5 bases and J by 4 bases; unmatched bases: 8. CDR3 length equals 14 residues. Germline CDR1 is SGHAT and CDR2 is FQNNGV. This chain connects TRBV11-2 to TRBJ2-7; 7 bases are shared with TRBD1. This sequence originates from a human donor who received an intestinal transplant. Sequenced here: unstimulated CD4+ T cells sorted from spleen or lymph node cells, sampled before intestinal transplant. The CDR3 DNA sequence: TGTGCCAGCAGCCGGACAGGTCAATTATACGAGCAGTACTTC. Amino acid sequence: CASSRTGQLYEQYF.